Shown below are 20 T cell receptor beta chains from a single sample sequenced in a study of blood T cell repertoires in COVID-19. Sequencing used immunoSEQ multiplex PCR; TCRdb keeps in-frame clones, though not all of them. The sample records hundreds of thousands of clones, 81% being singletons. Sequenced input: peripheral blood. The receptors come from a woman over 75 with acute or convalescent COVID-19.

This chain uses TRBV18 with TRBJ1-2, with TRBD1 as a possible D gene (6 bases). V dropped 4 bases and J dropped 4 bases, with 22 bases sitting between them. The CDR3 runs 17 residues. Looked up from germline, CDR1 is KGHSH and CDR2 is LQKENI. The DNA of the CDR3 is TGTGCCAGCTCACAAACAGGGCCTAGGGCATCGGGCTATGGCTACACCTTC. As protein: CASSQTGPRASGYGYTF.

The gene calls are TRBV18 and TRBJ2-3; 10 bases are a match to TRBD2. The J segment lost 3 bases and the V segment lost 3 bases, leaving 6 bases of the junction unmatched. Germline CDR1 is KGHSH and CDR2 is LQKENI. This CDR3 is 16 amino acids long. DNA of the CDR3: TGTGCCAGCTCACCTGGTCTAGCGGGGGTAACAGATACGCAGTATTTT. Encoded protein: CASSPGLAGVTDTQYF. Full variable domain (missing parts from reference TRBV18 and TRBJ2-3): NAGVMQNPRHLVRRRGQEARLRCSPMKGHSHVYWYRQLPEEGLKFMVYLQKENIIDESGMPKERFSAEFPKEGPSILRIQQVVRGDSAAYFCASSPGLAGVTDTQYFGPGTRLTVL.

V gene TRBV3-1 (or the pseudogene TRBV3-2) combines with J gene TRBJ2-3; 9 bases fit TRBD2. This CDR3 spans 20 amino acids. Germline V gene sequence: CDR1 LGHDT, CDR2 YNNKEL (reference sequence). J lost 0 bases, V lost 3 bases, and 16 bases had no gene match. The DNA of the CDR3 is TGTGCCAGCAGCCAGGGTTCCCTAGCGGGACGCCGTGCTAGCACAGATACGCAGTATTTT. It yields the protein CASSQGSLAGRRASTDTQYF.

This clone was counted once. This chain connects TRBV7-5 to TRBJ2-5; the table's D call TRBD1 went unverified against the DNA. TRBV7-5 is a listed pseudogene. This CDR3 spans 16 amino acids. The CDR3 loop reads CARTKPETGEQETQYF. In DNA, the CDR3 is TGTGCCAGAACCAAGCCGGAGACAGGGGAGCAAGAGACCCAGTACTTC.

V gene TRBV10-1 combines with J gene TRBJ1-5; D gene unclear. CDR1 WNHNN and CDR2 SYGVQD come from the germline V gene (reference sequence). V shed 0 bases and J shed 2 bases, with 8 bases lying between them. The CDR3 sequence is 15 residues long. The CDR3 spells CASSESGEGNQPQHF. The CDR3, as DNA: TGCGCCAGCAGTGAGTCGGGAGAGGGCAATCAGCCCCAGCATTTT.

The chain has TRBV7-2 and TRBJ1-2; 9 positions agree with TRBD1. CDR1 and CDR2 (germline): SGHTA, FQGNSA. V shed 4 bases, J shed 8 bases, and the junction held 8 bases outside the gene matches. The CDR3 runs 14 residues. DNA of the CDR3: TGTGCCAGCAGCTCGGGGGACAGGGTTGAAGGCTACACCTTC. It encodes CASSSGDRVEGYTF.

Ten or more counts support this clone. The chain couples TRBV29-1 to TRBJ1-2; TRBD1 matches at 7 bases. CDR1 is SQVTM, CDR2 ANQGSEA, per germline. The CDR3 is made up of 16 amino acids. V gave up 0 bases and J gave up 3 bases; unmatched junction bases: 10. This CDR3 reads CSVEDSRGRGDYGYTF. CDR3 in DNA: TGCAGCGTTGAAGATAGCAGGGGCAGGGGGGACTATGGCTACACCTTC.

The V and J genes are TRBV11-2 and TRBJ2-7, with a weak D call TRBD1 (5 bases). Germline V gene sequence: CDR1 SGHAT, CDR2 FQNNGV. The length of the CDR3 is 15 residues. Trimming took off 4 bases at V and 6 bases at J, with 19 bases between the two ends. CDR3: CASSSAQGSLTEQYF. The CDR3 coding sequence is TGTGCCAGCAGCTCCGCTCAGGGCTCACTCACCGAGCAGTACTTC.

The chain employs TRBV6-6 and TRBJ2-2; 7 nucleotides align to TRBD1. J gave up 4 bases and V 2 bases, and 7 bases lay outside the gene matches. CDR3 length: 16 residues. CDR1 MNHNY and CDR2 SVGAGI come from the germline V gene (reference sequence). The CDR3 loop reads CASSYRGGSSTGELFF. The CDR3 bases are TGTGCCAGCAGTTACAGAGGGGGCTCAAGCACCGGGGAGCTGTTTTTT.

The rearrangement uses TRBV6-5 and TRBJ1-6, with 7 bases lining up with TRBD1. Germline V CDR1 and CDR2: MNHEY, SVGAGI. The V gene end was trimmed by 5 bases and the J gene end by 8 bases; junction bases not matched to a gene: 9. The CDR3 runs to 15 residues. The CDR3: CASSTQGQSHSPLHF. The CDR3 nucleotides read TGTGCCAGCAGTACGCAGGGACAGTCCCATTCACCCCTCCACTTT.

The chain employs TRBV2 and TRBJ1-2; 9 nucleotides agree with TRBD1. The V and J ends lost 10 bases and 6 bases, in that order; junction bases with no gene match: 18. This CDR3 comprises 16 residues. Germline CDR1 SNHLY, CDR2 FYNNEI. For the CDR3, the DNA is TGTGCCAACCGGGGAACTTTAAACAGGGGGCTTAATGGCTACACCTTC. It translates to CANRGTLNRGLNGYTF.

The chain recombines TRBV4-1 with TRBJ1-4; 8 nucleotides match TRBD1. The CDR3 contains 15 residues. V was pared by 5 bases and J by 2 bases, with 4 bases of the junction left unmatched. Per the germline V gene, CDR1 is MGHRA and CDR2 is YSYEKL. Written as DNA, the CDR3 is TGCGCCAGCAGCAGGACAGGGAACACTAATGAAAAACTGTTTTTT. Its translation is CASSRTGNTNEKLFF.

Worth noting for this clone: Other nucleotide sequences from this sample produce the same CDR3. This chain links TRBV10-3 with TRBJ2-7; D ambiguous. In germline, CDR1 is ENHRY, CDR2 SYGVKD. The V gene lost 1 base and the J gene lost 3 bases, with 4 bases spanning the gap. This CDR3 has 12 amino acids. CDR3 sequence: CAISELVYEQYF. The CDR3 bases are TGTGCCATCAGTGAGTTAGTCTACGAGCAGTACTTC.

This clone occurred once. This chain joins TRBV4-1 and TRBJ2-3; 9 nucleotides match TRBD1. The CDR3 is made up of 16 amino acids. V lost 4 bases and J lost 3; bases outside the gene matches: 8. CDR1 is MGHRA and CDR2 is YSYEKL in the germline V gene. CDR3: CASSPLRDRVTDTQYF. Here the CDR3 DNA reads TGCGCCAGCAGCCCACTCCGGGACAGGGTTACAGATACGCAGTATTTT.

The rearrangement links TRBV7-9 to TRBJ1-5, with D possibly TRBD1 on 5 matching bases. V lost 5 bases to trimming and J lost 0 bases, with 17 bases between them. CDR1 and CDR2 (germline): SEHNR, FQNEAQ (reference sequence). The CDR3 covers 17 residues. CDR3 sequence (DNA): TGTGCCAGCAGCCCTGGCAGGGCAGGAGATAGCAATCAGCCCCAGCATTTT. This encodes CASSPGRAGDSNQPQHF.

The rearrangement uses TRBV3-1 (or the pseudogene TRBV3-2) and TRBJ2-7; 10 bases are shared with TRBD1. Germline V gene lookup returns CDR1 LGHDT and CDR2 YNNKEL (reference sequence). The CDR3 loop spans 13 amino acids. V was pared by 5 bases and J by 5 bases, with 3 bases of the junction left unmatched. The CDR3 DNA is TGTGCCAGCAGCGGACAGGGGGTCCACGAGCAGTACTTC. As protein: CASSGQGVHEQYF.

This clone was observed a few times. This specimen includes other DNA sequences encoding the same CDR3. The J gene is TRBJ1-1, the V gene TRBV29-1; 11 nucleotides align to TRBD1. Germline V gives CDR1 SQVTM, CDR2 ANQGSEA. CDR3 size: 13 residues. The V segment lost 4 bases and the J segment 4 bases; nucleotides outside the gene matches: 2. The CDR3 sequence is CSVGGTGGTEAFF. The CDR3 coding sequence is TGCAGCGTTGGGGGGACAGGGGGCACTGAAGCTTTCTTT.

V usage is TRBV2 and J usage is TRBJ1-1; no clear D. Germline values: CDR1 SNHLY, CDR2 FYNNEI. The CDR3 has 12 amino acids. CDR3 bases: TGTACTTCTTCCCGACGGAGGGATGAAGCTTTCTTT. Translated: CTSSRRRDEAFF.

J is TRBJ1-2 and V is TRBV19; D gene uncertain. V was clipped by 8 bases and J by 4 bases, with 8 bases between them. CDR3 length: 11 amino acids. Per germline, CDR1 LNHDA and CDR2 SQIVND (reference sequence). Written as DNA, the CDR3 is TGTGCCAGTCATGATAGCTATGGCTACACCTTC. This translates into CASHDSYGYTF.

Comment on this clone: This CDR3 is also generated by other DNA sequences in the sample. This chain uses TRBV3-1 (or the pseudogene TRBV3-2) with TRBJ2-3; 12 bases fit TRBD2. The germline V gene encodes CDR1 LGHDT and CDR2 YNNKEL (reference sequence). Trimming cost V 4 bases and J 0 bases; bases outside gene matches: 2. The CDR3 runs to 16 residues. This CDR3 reads CASSPLAGGSTDTQYF. Here the CDR3 DNA reads TGTGCCAGCAGCCCCCTAGCGGGAGGGAGCACAGATACGCAGTATTTT.